This T cell receptor beta chain was sequenced during a study of identical twins. Study-wide findings and caveats: Models underestimated out-of-frame TCR alpha sharing in monozygotic twins. Invariant MAIT and iNKT cells could partly confound zero-insertion analyses.

MiXCR, applied by TCRdb to the 5' RACE reads, yields one record per CDR3 protein. This table has approximately 410,000 distinct CDR3 sequences, 18% appearing once. Germline trimming cut 5 bases from V and 7 bases from J; bases unmatched to any gene: 8. The V gene's germline CDR1 is MDHEN and CDR2 SYDVKM. The CDR3 is made up of 13 amino acids. All donors were healthy Caucasians. This clonotype was seen at least ten times. Its target is not known. This chain connects TRBV28 to TRBJ2-7; 7 bases are shared with TRBD1. Sequenced material: naive T cells sorted from blood. This sequence originates from a man between 45 and 60 years old in good health. The CDR3 is CASSLINRGEQYF. CDR3 DNA: TGTGCCAGCAGTCTCATAAACAGGGGTGAGCAGTACTTC.